These 21 T cell receptor beta chains share one sample of origin, sequenced in a study of shared clonotypes between healthy human individuals (dated by TCRdb to 2020 to 2022). Library preparation employed the immunoSEQ multiplex PCR assay. TCRdb obtained this table from immuneACCESS and retained in-frame rearrangements with V and J assigned. These tables miss some clones; where compared with another copy, unresolved V genes account for less than half of the shortfall, and the remainder is unexplained. The sample profile shows 750,000 to 1,000,000 clones; almost 95% of them were found once. Less than 25% of the sample belongs to the ten largest clones. For the CD8 naive samples, CD45RO-negative cells were positively selected for CCR7, yielding a CD45RA+CCR7+ population from which TemRA cells were excluded. Sequencing was carried out using naive CD8+ T cells sorted from blood. Explained via the paper, the cell subset or site label denotes: CD45RA+CCR7+. The receptors shown here come from a man aged 30 to 45 in good health.

This chain connects TRBV7-9 to TRBJ2-7, with 8 bases aligning to TRBD2. The ends lost 5 bases at V and 0 bases at J; junction bases unmatched: 9. This CDR3 region has 16 residues. Germline V gene sequence: CDR1 SEHNR, CDR2 FQNEAQ (reference sequence). The CDR3 DNA reads TGTGCCAGCAGCCCACAAGCGGGAGTGTTCTCCTACGAGCAGTACTTC. Translated: CASSPQAGVFSYEQYF.

The rearrangement links TRBV29-1 to TRBJ1-1; tentatively, D is TRBD1 (6 bases). CDR3 length equals 14 residues. The germline CDR1 and CDR2 sequences are SQVTM and ANQGSEA. V was pared by 7 bases and J by 1 base, with 16 bases between. The CDR3 reads CSATRGPGNTEAFF. CDR3 nucleotide sequence: TGCAGCGCCACACGGGGGCCAGGGAACACTGAAGCTTTCTTT.

V usage is TRBV4-1 and J usage is TRBJ2-7; D may be TRBD2 (5 bases). The CDR3 length is 14 residues. The V gene lost 1 base and the J gene lost 3 bases, with 10 bases spanning the gap. Germline-derived CDR1 and CDR2 are MGHRA and YSYEKL. In DNA form, the CDR3 reads TGCGCCAGCAGCCAAGCGTTGGGAGACTACGAGCAGTACTTC. Translating it yields CASSQALGDYEQYF.

The chain is built from TRBV29-1 and TRBJ2-7, with 8 nucleotides matching TRBD2. Germline assignment: CDR1 SQVTM and CDR2 ANQGSEA. This CDR3 contains 14 residues. V shed 3 bases and J 4 bases; nucleotides not matched to a gene: 8. CDR3: CSVDFGAGGYEQYF. The CDR3 bases are TGCAGCGTTGATTTCGGGGCGGGAGGATACGAGCAGTACTTC.

This chain joins TRBV7-6 and TRBJ2-1; D gene ambiguous. The CDR3 runs 15 residues. CDR1 and CDR2 from the germline V gene are SGHVS and FNYEAQ. Trimming cost V 0 bases and J 5 bases, with 11 bases left between them. The CDR3 sequence is CASSLAPIAHNEQFF. The CDR3 DNA is TGTGCCAGCAGCTTAGCCCCCATAGCCCACAATGAGCAGTTCTTC.

This sequence joins TRBV2 and TRBJ2-1; the D is unclear. Trimming removed 9 bases at V and 0 bases at J, with 9 bases between. Germline loops: CDR1 SNHLY, CDR2 FYNNEI. The CDR3 is 13 residues long. DNA for the CDR3: TGTGCCAGGGGCGAAAGCTCCTACAATGAGCAGTTCTTC. Translation gives CARGESSYNEQFF.

The V call is TRBV28, the J call TRBJ1-4; TRBD1 might be the D (5 bases). The CDR3 is 20 amino acids. Trimming shortened V by 3 bases and J by 2 bases, and 25 bases separated the two germline ends. Germline assignment: CDR1 MDHEN and CDR2 SYDVKM. As DNA, the CDR3 is TGTGCCAGCAGTTTCGTATGGTCGGGAGGGGAGGAATATACTAATGAAAAACTGTTTTTT. This translates into CASSFVWSGGEEYTNEKLFF.

The gene calls are TRBV27 and TRBJ2-5; 9 bases are a match to TRBD1. V was pared by 5 bases and J by 3 bases, with 10 bases of the junction left unmatched. The length of the CDR3 is 16 residues. Germline V lookup: CDR1 MNHEY, CDR2 SMNVEV (reference sequence). CDR3 nucleotides: TGTGCCAGCAGTGCGACCGGGACAGGGTGGGAAGAGACCCAGTACTTC. It is translated as CASSATGTGWEETQYF.

Concerning this clone itself: The sample contains more than one DNA sequence encoding this CDR3. This CDR3 is CASSVVGGRETQYF. In nucleotides, the CDR3 is TGTGCCAGCAGCGTAGTAGGGGGCAGGGAGACCCAGTACTTC. The chain has TRBV9 and TRBJ2-5; 7 positions match TRBD1. V lost 0 bases and J lost 5; bases outside the gene matches: 4. Germline CDR1 SGDLS, CDR2 YYNGEE. The CDR3 sequence is 14 residues long.

A single count supports this clone. V and J are TRBV28 and TRBJ2-7, with TRBD1 identical over 7 bases. Germline CDR1 MDHEN, CDR2 SYDVKM. Losses at the gene ends were 6 bases for V and 0 bases for J; bases not matched to a gene: 5. CDR3 length: 14 amino acids. The CDR3 region has the DNA TGTGCCAGCAGAAACCGGGACAGCTCCTACGAGCAGTACTTC. This translates into CASRNRDSSYEQYF.

The rearrangement joins TRBV29-1 to TRBJ2-1; 10 nucleotides agree with TRBD2. Germline CDR1 and CDR2: SQVTM and ANQGSEA. The V gene end was trimmed by 3 bases and the J gene end by 12 bases; junction bases not matched to a gene: 14. The CDR3 is 15 amino acids. DNA for the CDR3: TGCAGCGTTGACGGTTGGCTAGCGGGAGTTCAGGGGCAGTTCTTC. Protein: CSVDGWLAGVQGQFF.

The chain couples TRBV4-3 to TRBJ2-2; 10 nucleotides agree with TRBD1. The length of the CDR3 is 15 residues. Germline V gene data show CDR1 as LGHNA and CDR2 as YSLEER. The junction had 5 bases not matched to a gene; V was cut back by 3 bases and J by 7 bases. CDR3 protein: CASSQLGQGDGELFF. CDR3 nucleotide sequence: TGCGCCAGCAGCCAGCTAGGACAGGGGGACGGGGAGCTGTTTTTT.

The chain has TRBV4-1 and TRBJ2-1, with 8 bases matching TRBD1. CDR1 and CDR2 (germline): MGHRA, YSYEKL. The CDR3 contains 17 residues. The V gene end was trimmed by 2 bases and the J gene end by 4 bases; junction bases not matched to a gene: 10. CDR3 amino acids: CASSQPRQGTVYNEQFF. The CDR3 DNA is TGCGCCAGCAGCCAACCAAGACAGGGGACAGTTTACAATGAGCAGTTCTTC.

V gene TRBV7-8 combines with J gene TRBJ2-2, with TRBD1 matching 9 bases. V lost 3 bases, J lost 6 bases, and 11 bases stayed unmatched. This CDR3 is 17 amino acids long. Germline CDR1 and CDR2: SGHVS and FQNEAQ. The CDR3 here is CASSLGTGFVVPGELFF. The CDR3, as DNA: TGTGCCAGCAGCTTGGGGACAGGGTTTGTGGTCCCCGGGGAGCTGTTTTTT.

The rearrangement links TRBV6-5 to TRBJ1-2, with D unclear. Trimming shortened V by 5 bases and J by 7 bases, and 14 bases separated the two germline ends. In germline, CDR1 is MNHEY, CDR2 SVGAGI. This CDR3 comprises 13 residues. As DNA, the CDR3 is TGTGCCAGCAGTGCATTCTTTTCAGGTGGCTACACCTTC. This gives the protein CASSAFFSGGYTF.

The chain is built from TRBV11-2 and TRBJ2-5; 12 bases fit TRBD2. Germline V gives CDR1 SGHAT, CDR2 FQNNGV. The CDR3 is made up of 16 amino acids. V lost 3 bases, J lost 5 bases, and 7 bases stayed unmatched. CDR3 DNA sequence: TGTGCCAGCAGCTTCCGACTAGCGGGAGTGAGGGAGACCCAGTACTTC. Amino acid sequence: CASSFRLAGVRETQYF.

Remarks on this clone: Other DNA sequences in the sample encode the same CDR3. This chain joins TRBV9 and TRBJ2-7; D call uncertain. CDR1 and CDR2 (germline): SGDLS, YYNGEE. Trimming took off 4 bases at V and 0 bases at J, with 8 bases between the two ends. The CDR3 spans 13 residues. In DNA, the CDR3 is TGTGCCAGCAGCCCAAGGAGCTCCTACGAGCAGTACTTC. It translates to CASSPRSSYEQYF.

This rearrangement joins TRBV7-9 to TRBJ1-2, with unresolved D. Trimming removed 5 bases at V and 2 bases at J, with 12 bases between. The CDR3 runs to 14 residues. CDR1 is SEHNR, CDR2 FQNEAQ, per germline (reference sequence). The chain's CDR3 is CASSPTLMNYGYTF. CDR3 nucleotide sequence: TGTGCCAGCAGCCCCACCCTTATGAACTATGGCTACACCTTC.

The genes are TRBV9 and TRBJ2-1; no clear D gene. The germline gives CDR1 SGDLS, CDR2 YYNGEE. This CDR3 region has 14 residues. Trimming removed 1 base from V and 3 bases from J, with 8 bases in between. CDR3 coding DNA: TGTGCCAGCAGCGTAAGACAAGACTACAATGAGCAGTTCTTC. This gives the protein CASSVRQDYNEQFF.

The chain carries TRBV4-1 and TRBJ2-2; TRBD2 matches at 9 bases. The CDR3 spans 16 residues. Losses at the gene ends were 1 base for V and 7 bases for J; bases not matched to a gene: 7. The germline CDR1 and CDR2 sequences are MGHRA and YSYEKL. CDR3 sequence reads: CASSQVASGDGGELFF. In nucleotides, the CDR3 is TGCGCCAGCAGCCAAGTGGCTAGCGGGGATGGCGGGGAGCTGTTTTTT.

This chain joins TRBV15 and TRBJ2-5; D not resolved. V shed 5 bases and J shed 5 bases, with 9 bases lying between them. Germline loops: CDR1 LNHNV, CDR2 YYDKDF (reference sequence). This CDR3 region has 12 residues. CDR3 sequence reads: CATSELDETQYF. The DNA for the CDR3 is TGTGCCACCAGCGAATTGGATGAGACCCAGTACTTC.